These 11 T cell receptor beta chains share one sample of origin, sequenced in a study of T-cell reconstitution after alpha-beta-depleted transplantation in children. Preparation of the TCRbeta library was carried out with unique molecular identifiers. TCRdb independently ran MiXCR on the PCR reads; one entry per CDR3 protein. In the table there are some 490,000 distinct CDR3 sequences, roughly an eighth of which are singletons. The specimen comprised PBMCs from the stem cell graft donor, sampled from the stem cell graft. Receptors originate from a human donor who donated a stem cell graft to a child with combined immunodeficiency.

The CDR3 sequence is CASSEGGPPEAFF. CDR3 in DNA: TGTGCCAGCAGTGAGGGGGGCCCCCCTGAAGCTTTCTTT. V gene TRBV7-9 combines with J gene TRBJ1-1; a weak D match, TRBD1 (6 bases). Trimming removed 6 bases at V and 6 bases at J, with 14 bases between. Germline assignment: CDR1 SEHNR and CDR2 FQNEAQ (reference sequence). The CDR3 spans 13 residues.

The sample holds a few counts of this clonotype. The rearrangement joins TRBV24-1 to TRBJ2-5, with D possibly being TRBD1 or TRBD2 (5 bases each). In germline, CDR1 is KGHDR, CDR2 SFDVKD. The V end was cut by 9 bases, the J end by 2 bases, with 12 bases between. CDR3 size: 13 residues. The CDR3 bases are TGTGCCACCCGGGGCTCGTCACAAGAGACCCAGTACTTC. Residues: CATRGSSQETQYF.

The rearrangement links TRBV11-2 to TRBJ2-2, with 7 bases identical to TRBD2. This CDR3 comprises 16 residues. Germline values: CDR1 SGHAT, CDR2 FQNNGV. Unmatched junction bases numbered 8, after V lost 2 bases and J lost 5 bases. The CDR3 region is CASSLTGGRFTGELFF. In nucleotides, the CDR3 is TGTGCCAGCAGCTTAACGGGAGGCCGTTTTACCGGGGAGCTGTTTTTT. Supplemented by reference TRBV11-2 and TRBJ2-2, the full variable domain reads EAGVAQSPRYKIIEKRQSVAFWCNPISGHATLYWYQQILGQGPKLLIQFQNNGVVDDSQLPKDRFSAERLKGVDSTLKIQPAKLEDSAVYLCASSLTGGRFTGELFFGEGSRLTVL.

This clonotype was counted a few times. The chain has TRBV29-1 and TRBJ1-1; D perhaps matches TRBD1 (5 bases). V lost 7 bases and J 1 base, leaving 10 bases between the germline ends. This CDR3 is built from 12 residues. Per germline, CDR1 SQVTM and CDR2 ANQGSEA. The CDR3: CSARVGNTEAFF. CDR3 in DNA: TGCAGCGCCAGGGTAGGGAACACTGAAGCTTTCTTT.

This chain connects TRBV12-3 or TRBV12-4 to TRBJ2-5; D gene uncertain. V was trimmed by 5 bases and J by 5 bases, leaving 9 bases between them. The CDR3 sequence is 12 residues long. Here the CDR3 reads CASSGPSETQYF. The CDR3 DNA sequence: TGTGCCAGCAGTGGACCATCGGAGACCCAGTACTTC.

This clonotype showed up just a few times. The rearrangement joins TRBV7-2 to TRBJ2-7; D might be TRBD1 or TRBD2, each matching 6 bases. Trimming pared 1 base from V and 5 bases from J, leaving 15 bases between. Germline CDR1 SGHTA, CDR2 FQGNSA. The CDR3 is 15 amino acids. The DNA of the CDR3 is TGTGCCAGCAGCTTAGAAAACAGGGAGGTGGACGAGCAGTACTTC. As protein: CASSLENREVDEQYF.

This clonotype was observed a few times. The gene calls are TRBV20-1 and TRBJ1-5; D perhaps matches TRBD1 (5 bases). This CDR3 comprises 16 residues. V lost 0 bases and J 4 bases, leaving 16 bases between the germline ends. The germline gives CDR1 DFQATT, CDR2 SNEGSKA (reference sequence). The CDR3 protein is CSARDPRDGLNQPQHF. The CDR3 region has the DNA TGCAGTGCTAGAGATCCGCGGGACGGGCTTAATCAGCCCCAGCATTTT.

V and J are TRBV20-1 and TRBJ2-1; 14 bases are a match to TRBD2. The CDR3 extends over 15 amino acids. Germline lookup yields CDR1 DFQATT and CDR2 SNEGSKA (reference sequence). J was trimmed by 8 bases and V by 3 bases; bases with no gene match: 6. Here the CDR3 DNA reads TGCAGTGCTAGTCCCGGGACTAGCGGGAGTGATGAGCAGTTCTTC. It codes for CSASPGTSGSDEQFF.

This clonotype occurred many times. The chain joins TRBV12-3 or TRBV12-4 to TRBJ2-3; D ambiguous. Trimming pared 3 bases from V and 0 bases from J, leaving 10 bases between. The CDR3 consists of 15 residues. CDR3 bases: TGTGCCAGCAGTTTGATCTGGTCTAGCACAGATACGCAGTATTTT. It yields the protein CASSLIWSSTDTQYF.

The rearrangement links TRBV4-2 to TRBJ1-2, with TRBD1 matching 9 bases. Germline V lookup: CDR1 LGHNA, CDR2 YNFKEQ. Trimming took 1 base from V and 6 from J; bases not matched to a gene: 9. The CDR3 runs 16 residues. For the CDR3, the DNA is TGTGCCAGCAGCCAAGGGCGGGACAGGGATAGGGATGGCTACACCTTC. This sequence encodes CASSQGRDRDRDGYTF.

This clonotype was seen many times. At one end the junction does not follow the germline gene, possibly because of a read error. The chain has TRBV7-2 and TRBJ2-7; 9 bases align to TRBD2. The CDR3 runs 12 residues. Germline loops: CDR1 SGHTA, CDR2 FQGNSA. The CDR3 DNA sequence: TGTGCCAGCAGCTTAACCTGGACTAGCGTCGACTTC. It yields the protein CASSLTWTSVDF. Full variable domain (rest looked up from reference TRBV7-2 and TRBJ2-7): GAGVSQSPSNKVTEKGKDVELRCDPISGHTALYWYRQSLGQGLEFLIYFQGNSAPDKSGLPSDRFSAERTGGSVSTLTIQRTQQEDSAVYLCASSLTWTSVDFGPGTRLTVT.